The 19 T cell receptor beta chains given below trace back to one sample, sequenced in a study of regulatory T cells in long-lasting Graves disease. The time point here: persistent/refractory GD, antithyroid drugs over 5 years with positive TRAb. Isolated PBMC RNA provided the starting material for the TCR library. Relying on iRepertoire HTBI primers and Arm-PCR of CDR3 regions, the team built TCR beta libraries. MiXCR, run by TCRdb on the multiplex PCR reads, gives a single entry per CDR3 protein. Among a few hundred thousand distinct CDR3 sequences listed, 20% to 25% were seen once. The starting material was peripheral blood mononuclear cells (PBMCs), obtained when the disease was refractory, from a patient treated with antithyroid drugs. These receptors originate from a woman aged 35 to 49 with Graves disease.

There are many counts of this clonotype. The rearrangement links TRBV28 to TRBJ2-4; TRBD2 aligns across 15 bases. Per the germline V gene, CDR1 is MDHEN and CDR2 is SYDVKM. The CDR3 covers 20 residues. The J segment lost 3 bases and the V segment lost 3 bases, leaving 12 bases of the junction unmatched. In nucleotides, the CDR3 is TGTGCCAGCAGTTTCACATGGACTAGCGGGAGGGGGCTGGGCAAAAACATTCAGTACTTC. Its protein is CASSFTWTSGRGLGKNIQYF.

This clonotype occurred many times. The chain has TRBV28 and TRBJ2-5, with unresolved D. Germline CDR1 is MDHEN and CDR2 is SYDVKM. The CDR3 contains 10 residues. V was shortened by 6 bases and J by 6 bases, with 5 bases between the two germline ends. As DNA, the CDR3 is TGTGCCAGCAGCCACCAGACCCAGTACTTC. Translated: CASSHQTQYF.

This clonotype was recorded a few times. V is TRBV6-1 and J is TRBJ1-6; D is ambiguous. V was pared by 5 bases and J by 6 bases, with 8 bases between. Per germline, CDR1 MNHNS and CDR2 SASEGT. The CDR3 covers 13 residues. The CDR3: CASSLRVNSPLHF. CDR3 DNA sequence: TGTGCCAGCAGTCTAAGGGTTAATTCACCCCTCCACTTT.

In its sample, this clonotype was seen many times. The chain's CDR3 is CASSFGWGNQPQHF. The DNA of the CDR3 is TGTGCCAGCAGTTTCGGATGGGGCAATCAGCCCCAGCATTTT. This sequence joins TRBV28 and TRBJ1-5; D gene ambiguous. This CDR3 is 14 amino acids long. The germline gives CDR1 MDHEN, CDR2 SYDVKM. The ends were cut back, 3 bases at V and 2 bases at J, with 8 bases in the middle. Variable domain in full (rest from reference TRBV28 and TRBJ1-5): DVKVTQSSRYLVKRTGEKVFLECVQDMDHENMFWYRQDPGLGLRLIYFSYDVKMKEKGDIPEGYSVSREKKERFSLILESASTNQTSMYLCASSFGWGNQPQHFGDGTRLSIL.

This clonotype was seen ten or more times. The chain carries TRBV5-5 and TRBJ1-1; D is undetermined. The V and J ends lost 0 bases and 6 bases respectively, with 6 bases between them. CDR3 length equals 12 residues. Per germline, CDR1 SGHKS and CDR2 YYEKEE (reference sequence). CDR3 region: CASSLGQAEAFF. The CDR3 DNA reads as TGTGCCAGCAGCTTGGGTCAGGCTGAAGCTTTCTTT.

This clonotype was seen many times. This chain links TRBV11-2 with TRBJ2-7; 8 nucleotides line up with TRBD2. With 1 base clipped from V and 3 bases from J, the junction kept 2 bases outside the gene matches. CDR3 length: 14 residues. In germline, CDR1 is SGHAT, CDR2 FQNNGV. CDR3 nucleotide sequence: TGTGCCAGCAGCTTAGGTAGCGGGAACTACGAGCAGTACTTC. Protein sequence: CASSLGSGNYEQYF.

This clonotype has more than one count but fewer than ten. The genes are TRBV6-5 and TRBJ2-7; D may be TRBD2 (5 bases). The CDR3 is 17 residues long. V was trimmed by 0 bases and J by 0 bases, leaving 15 bases between them. The V gene's germline CDR1 is MNHEY and CDR2 SVGAGI. The CDR3 region has the DNA TGTGCCAGCAGTTACTCACGTTGGACGGGAAGCTCCTACGAGCAGTACTTC. Residues: CASSYSRWTGSSYEQYF.

Ten or more counts support this clonotype. V and J are TRBV11-1 and TRBJ2-5; no reliable D call. V lost 1 base and J lost 4, with 10 bases in between. Germline loops: CDR1 SGHAT, CDR2 FQDESV (reference sequence). The CDR3 runs 14 residues. The CDR3 bases are TGTGCCAGCAGCTTAGTTTTGCTATCAGAGACCCAGTACTTC. It translates to CASSLVLLSETQYF.

This clonotype was seen more than once but under ten times. The chain carries TRBV6-1 and TRBJ2-6; a possible D gene is TRBD1 (6 bases). The CDR3 spans 14 residues. Trimming took 7 bases from V and 2 from J, leaving 9 bases between them. Per the germline V gene, CDR1 is MNHNS and CDR2 is SASEGT. The CDR3 reads CASKQGPGANVLTF. In DNA form, the CDR3 reads TGTGCCAGCAAACAGGGTCCTGGGGCCAACGTCCTGACTTTC.

The chain uses TRBV6-1 and TRBJ2-7; 9 positions match TRBD1. The junction had 11 bases not matched to a gene; V was cut back by 7 bases and J by 7 bases. CDR1 MNHNS and CDR2 SASEGT come from the germline V gene. This CDR3 is built from 14 residues. The CDR3 DNA sequence: TGTGCCAGCATTACCGGGACAGGGTACGAGGAGCAGTACTTC. Translated, it gives CASITGTGYEEQYF.

The V call is TRBV28, the J call TRBJ1-1, with D possibly being TRBD1 (6 bases). Between the trimmed V and J ends, which lost 8 bases and 1 base, there was a span of 14 bases. The V gene's germline CDR1 is MDHEN and CDR2 SYDVKM. The CDR3 covers 14 residues. The CDR3 region has the DNA TGTGCCAGCGAGTGGGGGCAGGGGAACACTGAAGCTTTCTTT. Amino acid sequence: CASEWGQGNTEAFF.

This clonotype was counted between two and nine times. CDR3 nucleotide sequence: TGTGCCAGCAGCACCTTAGAAAATGAGCAGTTCTTC. This sequence encodes CASSTLENEQFF. The V gene is TRBV7-9, the J gene TRBJ2-1; D is uncertain. The germline CDR1 and CDR2 sequences are SEHNR and FQNEAQ (reference sequence). V lost 5 bases to trimming and J lost 7 bases, with 9 bases between them. This CDR3 spans 12 amino acids.

This clonotype was counted at least ten times. The V call is TRBV27, the J call TRBJ2-2; possible D gene TRBD2, 6 bases. Germline-derived CDR1 and CDR2 are MNHEY and SMNVEV (reference sequence). V was trimmed by 1 base and J by 1 base, leaving 10 bases between them. This CDR3 has 16 residues. Here the CDR3 reads CASSLYAGMNTGELFF. CDR3 sequence (DNA): TGTGCCAGCAGTTTATATGCGGGGATGAACACCGGGGAGCTGTTTTTT.

This clonotype showed up just a few times. The junction and the germline gene differ at one end; a read error may be behind it. The chain has TRBV7-7 and TRBJ2-5; 12 nucleotides align to TRBD2. The CDR3 is 17 amino acids. From germline, CDR1 is SSHAT and CDR2 FNYEAQ (reference sequence). The CDR3 DNA is TGTGCTAGCAGCTCGCTAGCGGGAGGGCCGGAACAAGAGACCCAGTACTTC. This codes for CASSSLAGGPEQETQYF.

This clonotype came up a few times. This chain uses TRBV28 with TRBJ1-5; D remains ambiguous. V was pared by 6 bases and J by 5 bases, with 11 bases between. The CDR3 is 13 residues long. The V gene's germline CDR1 is MDHEN and CDR2 SYDVKM. CDR3: CASSQEPDQPQHF. Written as DNA, the CDR3 is TGTGCCAGCAGCCAAGAACCCGATCAGCCCCAGCATTTT.

The J gene is TRBJ1-5, the V gene TRBV15; D not certain. The CDR3 has 14 amino acids. Germline CDR1 and CDR2: LNHNV and YYDKDF (reference sequence). Trimming shortened V by 5 bases and J by 3 bases, and 11 bases separated the two germline ends. In DNA, the CDR3 is TGTGCCACCAGCCTCGGACGTCCCAATCAGCCCCAGCATTTT. Translated: CATSLGRPNQPQHF.

V is TRBV27 and J is TRBJ1-2; 8 bases line up with TRBD1. The germline V gene has CDR1 MNHEY and CDR2 SMNVEV (reference sequence). V shed 6 bases and J 3 bases; nucleotides not matched to a gene: 3. CDR3 length equals 13 residues. The CDR3 protein is CASRETGDYGYTF. As DNA, the CDR3 is TGTGCCAGCAGGGAGACAGGGGACTATGGCTACACCTTC.

In regard to this clonotype: A much larger clone differs by one base, so this may be a read error. The V call is TRBV7-3, the J call TRBJ2-5, with 8 bases that match TRBD1. This CDR3 region has 13 residues. After removal of 7 bases from V and 11 bases from J, the junction contained 12 bases not matched to a gene. Per germline, CDR1 SGHTA and CDR2 FQGTGA. CDR3 DNA: TGTGCCAGCACAGGGGGCGAGTACAATGAGCAGTACTTC. This sequence encodes CASTGGEYNEQYF.

The CDR3: CASSLTKTTASTDTQYF. In nucleotides, the CDR3 is TGCGCCAGCAGCTTGACGAAAACGACAGCGAGCACAGATACGCAGTATTTT. The genes are TRBV5-1 and TRBJ2-3, with D possibly TRBD1 on 5 matching bases. V was trimmed by 1 base and J by 0 bases, leaving 15 bases between them. The germline gives CDR1 SGHRS, CDR2 YFSETQ. CDR3 length: 17 amino acids. The full variable domain, rest sourced from reference TRBV5-1 and TRBJ2-3, is KAGVTQTPRYLIKTRGQQVTLSCSPISGHRSVSWYQQTPGQGLQFLFEYFSETQRNKGNFPGRFSGRQFSNSRSEMNVSTLELGDSALYLCASSLTKTTASTDTQYFGPGTRLTVL.